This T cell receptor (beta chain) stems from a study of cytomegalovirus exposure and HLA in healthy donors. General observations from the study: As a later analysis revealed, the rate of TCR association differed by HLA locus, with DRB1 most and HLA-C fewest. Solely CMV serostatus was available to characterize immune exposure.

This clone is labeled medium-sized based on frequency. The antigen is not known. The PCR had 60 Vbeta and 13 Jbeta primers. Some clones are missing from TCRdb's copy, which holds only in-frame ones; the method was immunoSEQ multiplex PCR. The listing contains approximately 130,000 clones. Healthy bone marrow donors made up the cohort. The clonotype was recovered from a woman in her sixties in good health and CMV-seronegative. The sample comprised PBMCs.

The CDR3, as DNA: TGTGCCAGCAGTTTCGAGGGGGCCTCTGGAAACACCATATATTTT. Its translation is CASSFEGASGNTIYF. This chain joins TRBV6-6 and TRBJ1-3; 7 positions agree with TRBD1. Germline CDR1 is MNHNY and CDR2 is SVGAGI (reference sequence). CDR3 length: 15 amino acids. Losses at the gene ends were 4 bases for V and 0 bases for J; bases not matched to a gene: 3.